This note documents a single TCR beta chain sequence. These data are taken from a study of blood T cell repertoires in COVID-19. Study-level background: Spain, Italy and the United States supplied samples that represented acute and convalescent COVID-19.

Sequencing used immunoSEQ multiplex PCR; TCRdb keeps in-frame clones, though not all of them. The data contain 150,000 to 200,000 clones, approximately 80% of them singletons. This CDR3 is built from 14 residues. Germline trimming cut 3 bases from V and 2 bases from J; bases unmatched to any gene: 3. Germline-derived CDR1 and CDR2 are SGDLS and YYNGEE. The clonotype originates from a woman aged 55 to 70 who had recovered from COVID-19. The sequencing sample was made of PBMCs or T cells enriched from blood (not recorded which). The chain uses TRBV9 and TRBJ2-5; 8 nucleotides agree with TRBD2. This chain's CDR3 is CASSAGRGQETQYF. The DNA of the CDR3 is TGTGCCAGCAGCGCCGGGAGGGGGCAAGAGACCCAGTACTTC.